Listed below are T cell receptor beta chains from one sample, sequenced in a study of CD4 T cells in relation to SARS-CoV-2 and coronaviruses. Method: immunoSEQ multiplex PCR; TCRdb's copy keeps in-frame clones and lacks some. The repertoire holds approximately 11,000 clones, with 70% to 85% as singletons. No antigen has been identified for these receptors. The sequenced sample consisted of CD4+ T cells from PBMCs, cultured in vitro. All receptors come from a human donor in good health. Each CDR3 is given with its conserved first and last residue. D genes are given only for firm matches. Size is stated for part of the rows, as once, few or many counts, or as a class when the clone is expanded.

v_gene	j_gene	d_gene	abundance	CDR3aa	CDR3nt
TRBV6-2/TRBV6-3	TRBJ1-6	-	-	CASSPRDSGRSPLHF	TGTGCCAGCAGCCCGCGGGACTCCGGACGGTCACCCCTCCACTTT
TRBV19	TRBJ2-2	TRBD1	-	CASRINIGTGGSGELFF	TGTGCCAGTAGAATCAATATAGGGACAGGGGGATCCGGGGAGCTGTTTTTT
TRBV12-3/TRBV12-4	TRBJ1-2	-	-	CASARGAKGYTF	TGTGCCAGCGCCCGGGGGGCGAAGGGCTACACCTTC
TRBV5-4	TRBJ2-3	-	-	CASSSGQGASGGITDTQYF	TGTGCCAGCAGCTCGGGACAGGGGGCTAGCGGGGGGATCACAGATACGCAGTATTTT
TRBV18	TRBJ2-6	-	-	CASSPPRSGANVLTF	TGTGCCAGCTCACCACCGAGATCTGGGGCCAACGTCCTGACTTTC
TRBV6-5	TRBJ2-5	-	once	CASGLRAREETQYF	TGTGCCAGCGGGCTCAGGGCGAGGGAAGAGACCCAGTACTTC
TRBV30	TRBJ1-4	TRBD1	-	CAWGTGREKLFF	TGTGCCTGGGGGACAGGGCGGGAAAAACTGTTTTTT
TRBV2	TRBJ2-1	TRBD2	-	CASRATGTSDNEQFF	TGTGCCAGCAGAGCCACCGGGACTAGCGACAATGAGCAGTTCTTC
TRBV5-4	TRBJ2-3	TRBD2	-	CASSFPSSGSTDTQYF	TGTGCCAGCAGCTTTCCTTCTAGCGGGAGCACAGATACGCAGTATTTT
TRBV30	TRBJ2-3	-	-	CASQGSTDTQYF	TGTGCCTCCCAAGGAAGCACAGATACGCAGTATTTT
TRBV5-6	TRBJ1-2	-	few	CASSLDRAHYGYTF	TGTGCCAGCAGCTTGGACAGGGCCCACTATGGCTACACCTTC
TRBV15	TRBJ2-1	TRBD2	-	CATSRDSGRAGEQFF	TGTGCCACCAGCAGAGATAGCGGGAGGGCTGGTGAGCAGTTCTTC
TRBV4-3	TRBJ1-4	TRBD1	-	CASSQSDRGHEKLFF	TGCGCCAGCAGCCAATCCGACAGGGGCCATGAAAAACTGTTTTTT
TRBV5-6	TRBJ2-7	-	-	CASSPVGLSNEQYF	TGTGCCAGCAGCCCGGTCGGGCTTTCGAACGAGCAGTACTTC
TRBV12-3/TRBV12-4	TRBJ2-7	-	-	CASSYLPGEQYF	TGTGCCAGCAGTTATTTGCCGGGGGAGCAGTACTTC
TRBV5-3	TRBJ2-6	-	-	CARTDIAGANVLTF	TGTGCCAGAACCGACATAGCTGGGGCCAACGTCCTGACTTTC
TRBV7-9	TRBJ2-7	TRBD1	-	CASSSVRWDRFSYEQYF	TGTGCCAGCAGCTCCGTACGCTGGGACAGGTTCTCCTACGAGCAGTACTTC
TRBV7-8	TRBJ1-2	-	-	CASSLLMMGTTYGYTF	TGTGCCAGCAGCTTATTAATGATGGGGACCACTTATGGCTACACCTTC
TRBV10-3	TRBJ1-4	-	-	CAISEEAPSATNEKLFF	TGTGCCATCAGTGAGGAGGCCCCATCAGCAACTAATGAAAAACTGTTTTTT
TRBV4-2	TRBJ2-2	-	-	CASSQDRVNTGELFF	TGTGCCAGCAGCCAAGACAGGGTGAACACCGGGGAGCTGTTTTTT
TRBV9	TRBJ2-5	TRBD2	-	CASSVGQREGTQETQYF	TGTGCCAGCAGCGTAGGCCAGCGGGAGGGTACGCAAGAGACCCAGTACTTC
TRBV9	TRBJ2-7	TRBD1	-	CASSVGTGKYEQYF	TGTGCCAGCAGCGTTGGGACAGGCAAATACGAGCAGTACTTC
TRBV30	TRBJ1-1	-	-	CAWRPAAVFEAFF	TGTGCCTGGAGACCGGCCGCGGTTTTTGAAGCTTTCTTT
TRBV7-2	TRBJ2-5	-	-	CASSLEVRETQYF	TGTGCCAGCAGCTTAGAAGTGAGAGAGACCCAGTACTTC
TRBV4-1	TRBJ2-5	-	-	CASSQDGSGGWETQYF	TGCGCCAGCAGCCAAGATGGCAGCGGAGGGTGGGAGACCCAGTACTTC
TRBV4-3	TRBJ2-7	TRBD2	once	CASSQDLRSQTGTSGNYEQYF	TGCGCCAGCAGCCAAGATTTGCGGTCCCAGACCGGGACTAGCGGGAACTACGAGCAGTACTTC
TRBV4-1	TRBJ1-2	-	-	CASSQEFLYGYTF	TGCGCCAGCAGCCAAGAGTTTCTTTATGGCTACACCTTC
TRBV3-1/TRBV3-2	TRBJ1-2	-	-	CASSDPPYGYTF	TGTGCCAGCAGCGATCCGCCCTATGGCTACACCTTC
TRBV7-8	TRBJ2-7	-	-	CASRFREGEGEQYF	TGTGCCAGCAGATTTAGGGAGGGGGAGGGGGAGCAGTACTTC
TRBV6-5	TRBJ1-1	TRBD1	-	CASSWDRANTEAFF	TGTGCCAGCAGTTGGGACAGGGCGAACACTGAAGCTTTCTTT
TRBV7-9	TRBJ2-1	-	-	CASSLLGQEGGEQFF	TGTGCCAGCAGCTTATTGGGGCAGGAGGGCGGTGAGCAGTTCTTC
TRBV4-3	TRBJ1-5	-	-	CASSPSYDQPQHF	TGCGCCAGCAGCCCATCGTACGATCAGCCCCAGCATTTT
TRBV10-3	TRBJ1-1	-	-	CAIKSTGAEAFF	TGTGCCATCAAATCGACCGGCGCTGAAGCTTTCTTT
TRBV6-2/TRBV6-3	TRBJ2-6	TRBD1	-	CASSYQGTGVSGANVLTF	TGTGCCAGCAGTTACCAAGGGACAGGAGTCTCTGGGGCCAACGTCCTGACTTTC
TRBV5-8	TRBJ2-5	-	-	CASSPYGLTQETQYF	TGTGCCAGCAGCCCCTACGGACTGACCCAAGAGACCCAGTACTTC
TRBV5-8	TRBJ2-7	TRBD2	-	CASSLAHTSGSSEQYF	TGTGCCAGCAGCTTGGCTCATACTAGCGGGAGTAGCGAGCAGTACTTC
TRBV19	TRBJ2-5	-	-	CASSVTDLSQETQYF	TGTGCCAGTAGTGTCACGGACCTTTCCCAAGAGACCCAGTACTTC
TRBV19	TRBJ2-6	TRBD1	once	CAEVQGAPGANVLTF	TGTGCGGAGGTACAGGGGGCGCCTGGGGCCAACGTCCTGACTTTC
TRBV5-1	TRBJ2-3	TRBD2	-	CASSLTAGGPTDTQYF	TGCGCCAGCAGCTTAACAGCGGGGGGGCCGACAGATACGCAGTATTTT
TRBV6-4	TRBJ1-6	-	-	CASRTTGGRHISPLHF	TGTGCCAGCAGGACGACGGGGGGCCGCCACATTTCACCCCTCCACTTT
TRBV18	TRBJ1-1	-	-	CASSPPLLANTEAFF	TGTGCCAGCTCACCACCCTTATTGGCGAACACTGAAGCTTTCTTT
TRBV19	TRBJ2-2	TRBD2	-	CATRDYQNTGELFF	TGTGCCACCAGGGACTACCAGAACACCGGGGAGCTGTTTTTT
TRBV27	TRBJ1-2	-	-	CASRGAGDLHGYTF	TGTGCCAGCAGAGGGGCAGGGGATCTCCATGGCTACACCTTC
TRBV11-2	TRBJ2-3	TRBD2	-	CASRGLAGMNTQYF	TGTGCCAGCAGGGGACTAGCGGGAATGAATACGCAGTATTTT
TRBV6-5	TRBJ2-7	TRBD1	-	CASSYKGQGSSEQYF	TGTGCCAGCAGTTACAAGGGACAGGGTTCCTCCGAGCAGTACTTC
TRBV4-1	TRBJ1-5	TRBD1	-	CASSSPGTGDKPQHF	TGCGCCAGCAGCAGCCCCGGGACAGGGGACAAGCCCCAGCATTTT
TRBV6-2/TRBV6-3	TRBJ2-3	TRBD2	-	CASSLERTSGISDTQYF	TGTGCCAGCAGTCTGGAACGGACTAGCGGCATTTCAGATACGCAGTATTTT
TRBV7-7	TRBJ2-5	-	-	CASSRRDRGETQYF	TGTGCTAGCAGCCGACGGGACCGCGGGGAGACCCAGTACTTC
TRBV5-4	TRBJ2-3	TRBD2	-	CASSSHRLAGGPRDTQYF	TGTGCCAGCAGCTCTCACCGTCTAGCGGGAGGGCCAAGGGATACGCAGTATTTT
TRBV15	TRBJ2-7	-	-	CATSPKRWGDGYEQYF	TGTGCCACCAGCCCTAAGAGGTGGGGGGACGGCTACGAGCAGTACTTC
TRBV2	TRBJ1-1	TRBD1	-	CASTLEGTGATEAFF	TGTGCCAGCACCCTGGAGGGGACAGGGGCCACTGAAGCTTTCTTT
TRBV28	TRBJ1-2	-	-	CASSLARGYGYTF	TGTGCCAGCAGTTTAGCCCGGGGCTATGGCTACACCTTC
TRBV7-2	TRBJ1-3	-	-	CASSLVTQNSGNTIYF	TGTGCCAGCAGCTTAGTGACGCAAAACTCTGGAAACACCATATATTTT
TRBV12-3/TRBV12-4	TRBJ2-7	-	-	CASSALWEQYF	TGTGCCAGCAGCGCGCTGTGGGAGCAGTACTTC
TRBV10-1	TRBJ2-6	-	-	CASAPDSGANVLTF	TGCGCCAGCGCTCCAGATTCTGGGGCCAACGTCCTGACTTTC
TRBV7-2	TRBJ2-5	-	once	CASSPPGVQETQYF	TGTGCCAGCAGCCCGCCGGGGGTCCAAGAGACCCAGTACTTC
TRBV19	TRBJ2-5	-	-	CASSPDSYQETQYF	TGTGCCAGTAGCCCGGACAGTTACCAAGAGACCCAGTACTTC